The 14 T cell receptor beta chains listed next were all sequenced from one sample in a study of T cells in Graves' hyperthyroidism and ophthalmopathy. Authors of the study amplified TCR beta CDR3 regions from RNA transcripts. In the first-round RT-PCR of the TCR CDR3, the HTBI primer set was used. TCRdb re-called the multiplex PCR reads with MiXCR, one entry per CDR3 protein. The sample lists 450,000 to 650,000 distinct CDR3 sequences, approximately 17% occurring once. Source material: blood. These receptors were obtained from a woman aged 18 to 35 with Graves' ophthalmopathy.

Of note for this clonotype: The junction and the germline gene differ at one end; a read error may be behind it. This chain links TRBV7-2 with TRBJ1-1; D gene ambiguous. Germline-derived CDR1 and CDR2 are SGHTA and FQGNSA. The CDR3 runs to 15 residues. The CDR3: CASSLTEFLNIEAFF. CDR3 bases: TGTGCCAGCAGCCTAACAGAATTTTTGAACATTGAAGCTTTCTTT.

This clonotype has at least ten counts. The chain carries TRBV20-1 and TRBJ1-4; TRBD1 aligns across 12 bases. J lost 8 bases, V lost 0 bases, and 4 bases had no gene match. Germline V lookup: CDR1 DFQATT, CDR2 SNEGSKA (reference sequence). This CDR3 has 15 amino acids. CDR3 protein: CSARDRDRGREKLFF. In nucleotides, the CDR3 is TGCAGTGCTAGAGACCGGGACAGGGGGCGAGAAAAACTGTTTTTT.

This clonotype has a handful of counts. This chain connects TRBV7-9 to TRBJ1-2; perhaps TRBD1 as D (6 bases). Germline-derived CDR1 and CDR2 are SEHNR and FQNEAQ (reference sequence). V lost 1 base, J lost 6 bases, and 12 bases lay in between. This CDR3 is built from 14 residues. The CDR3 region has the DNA TGTGCCAGCAGCTTAGAACTGGGGGCCCATGGCTACACCTTC. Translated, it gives CASSLELGAHGYTF.

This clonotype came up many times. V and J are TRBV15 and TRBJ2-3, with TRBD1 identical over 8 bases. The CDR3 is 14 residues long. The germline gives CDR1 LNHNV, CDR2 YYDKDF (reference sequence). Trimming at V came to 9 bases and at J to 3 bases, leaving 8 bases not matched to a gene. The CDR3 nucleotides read TGTGCCACTAAGACAGGGGAGTTTACAGATACGCAGTATTTT. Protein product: CATKTGEFTDTQYF.

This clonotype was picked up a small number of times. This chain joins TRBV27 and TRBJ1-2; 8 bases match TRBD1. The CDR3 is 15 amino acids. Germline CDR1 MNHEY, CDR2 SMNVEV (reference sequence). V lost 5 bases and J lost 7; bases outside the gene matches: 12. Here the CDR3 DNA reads TGTGCCAGCAGTGACCAGGACAGGGAAGGAGCTGGCTACACCTTC. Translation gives CASSDQDREGAGYTF.

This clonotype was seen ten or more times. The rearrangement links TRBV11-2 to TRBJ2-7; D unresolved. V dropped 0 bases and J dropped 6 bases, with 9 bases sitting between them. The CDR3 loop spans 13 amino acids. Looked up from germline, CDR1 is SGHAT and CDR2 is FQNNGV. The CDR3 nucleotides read TGTGCCAGCAGCTTAGAAGTCCTCGGCGAGCAGTACTTC. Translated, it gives CASSLEVLGEQYF.

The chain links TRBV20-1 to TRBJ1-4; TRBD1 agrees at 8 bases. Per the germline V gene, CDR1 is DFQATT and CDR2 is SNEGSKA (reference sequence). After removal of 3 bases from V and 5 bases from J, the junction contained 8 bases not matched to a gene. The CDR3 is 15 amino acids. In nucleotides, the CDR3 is TGCAGTGCTAGGCACCCCGGGACAGGAAATGAAAAACTGTTTTTT. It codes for CSARHPGTGNEKLFF.

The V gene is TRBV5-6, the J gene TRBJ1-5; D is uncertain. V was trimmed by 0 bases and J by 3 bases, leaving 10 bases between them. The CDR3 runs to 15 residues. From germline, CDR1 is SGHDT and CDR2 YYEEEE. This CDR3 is CASSLGQAHNQPQHF. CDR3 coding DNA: TGTGCCAGCAGCTTGGGGCAGGCGCACAATCAGCCCCAGCATTTT.

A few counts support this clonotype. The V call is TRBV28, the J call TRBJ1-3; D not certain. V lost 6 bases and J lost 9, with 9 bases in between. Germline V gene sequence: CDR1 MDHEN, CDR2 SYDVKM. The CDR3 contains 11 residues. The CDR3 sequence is CASSLGSTIYF. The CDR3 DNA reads TGTGCCAGCAGCCTGGGCAGCACCATATATTTT.

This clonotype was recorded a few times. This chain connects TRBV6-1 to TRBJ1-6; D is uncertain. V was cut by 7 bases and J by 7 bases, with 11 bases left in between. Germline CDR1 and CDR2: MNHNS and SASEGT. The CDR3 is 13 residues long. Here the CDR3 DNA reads TGTGCCAGCACCAACGGTCCCAATTCACCCCTCCACTTT. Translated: CASTNGPNSPLHF.

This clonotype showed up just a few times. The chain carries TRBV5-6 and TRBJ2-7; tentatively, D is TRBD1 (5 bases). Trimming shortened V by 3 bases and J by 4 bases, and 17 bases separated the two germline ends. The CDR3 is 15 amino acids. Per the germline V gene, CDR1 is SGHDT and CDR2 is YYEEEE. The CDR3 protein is CASSSGDSPIYEQYF. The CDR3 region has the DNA TGTGCCAGCAGCTCAGGAGACAGCCCGATTTACGAGCAGTACTTC.

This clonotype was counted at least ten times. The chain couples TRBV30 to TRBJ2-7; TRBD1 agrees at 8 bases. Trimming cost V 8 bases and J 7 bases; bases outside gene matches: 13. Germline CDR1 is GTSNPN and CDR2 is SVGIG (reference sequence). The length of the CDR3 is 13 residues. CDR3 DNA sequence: TGTGCCCTGCGGGTCCAGGGGGCGAGAGAGCAGTACTTC. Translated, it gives CALRVQGAREQYF.

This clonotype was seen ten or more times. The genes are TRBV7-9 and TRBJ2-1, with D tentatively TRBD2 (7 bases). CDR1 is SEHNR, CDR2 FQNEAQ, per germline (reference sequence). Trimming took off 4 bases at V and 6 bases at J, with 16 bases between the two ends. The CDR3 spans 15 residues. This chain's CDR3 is CASSSSGGGANEQFF. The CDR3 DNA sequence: TGTGCCAGCAGCTCTAGCGGAGGGGGGGCCAATGAGCAGTTCTTC. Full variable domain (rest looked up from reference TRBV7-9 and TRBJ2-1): DTGVSQNPRHKITKRGQNVTFRCDPISEHNRLYWYRQTLGQGPEFLTYFQNEAQLEKSRLLSDRFSAERPKGSFSTLEIQRTEQGDSAMYLCASSSSGGGANEQFFGPGTRLTVL.

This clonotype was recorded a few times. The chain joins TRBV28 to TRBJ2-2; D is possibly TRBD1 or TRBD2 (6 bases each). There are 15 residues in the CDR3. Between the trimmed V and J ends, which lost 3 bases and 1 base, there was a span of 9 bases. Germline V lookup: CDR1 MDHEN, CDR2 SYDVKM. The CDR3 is CASSFGGGNTGELFF. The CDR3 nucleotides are TGTGCCAGCAGTTTTGGAGGGGGGAACACCGGGGAGCTGTTTTTT.